Listed here are 9 T cell receptor beta chains from one sample, sequenced in a study of cytomegalovirus exposure and HLA in healthy donors. Primers included in the PCR were 60 Vbeta and 13 Jbeta primers. Assay used: immunoSEQ multiplex PCR; TCRdb lists only in-frame clones, some missing. Its listing shows around 36,000 clones. The specimen was PBMCs. The source of these receptors is a young woman in good health and CMV-seropositive.

The chain recombines TRBV4-2 with TRBJ1-2, with 7 nucleotides matching TRBD1. Germline V CDR1 and CDR2: LGHNA, YNFKEQ. This CDR3 spans 15 amino acids. V shed 4 bases, J shed 8 bases, and the junction held 13 bases outside the gene matches. CDR3 in DNA: TGTGCCAGCAGCCCCTCACCCCCGACAGGGCAGGGCTACACCTTC. As protein: CASSPSPPTGQGYTF.

This chain joins TRBV5-6 and TRBJ1-6; TRBD1 aligns across 7 bases. Unmatched junction bases numbered 5, after V lost 2 bases and J lost 6 bases. The germline V gene encodes CDR1 SGHDT and CDR2 YYEEEE. The CDR3 is made up of 15 amino acids. CDR3: CASSLFDRVNSPLHF. DNA of the CDR3: TGTGCCAGCAGCTTATTCGACAGGGTTAATTCACCCCTCCACTTT. Full variable domain (outside the CDR3, taken from reference TRBV5-6 and TRBJ1-6): DAGVTQSPTHLIKTRGQQVTLRCSPKSGHDTVSWYQQALGQGPQFIFQYYEEEERQRGNFPDRFSGHQFPNYSSELNVNALLLGDSALYLCASSLFDRVNSPLHFGNGTRLTVT.

V gene TRBV5-6 combines with J gene TRBJ2-1; D is uncertain. Deletions cut 0 bases from V and 6 bases from J, with 4 bases between. Germline CDR1 and CDR2: SGHDT and YYEEEE. The CDR3 is 12 amino acids. DNA for the CDR3: TGTGCCAGCAGCTTGGAACTCAATGAGCAGTTCTTC. Its protein is CASSLELNEQFF.

The chain employs TRBV6-5 and TRBJ1-6; D is unclear. V gave up 8 bases and J gave up 7 bases, with 9 bases separating them. The CDR3 length is 12 residues. Germline V lookup: CDR1 MNHEY, CDR2 SVGAGI. Written as DNA, the CDR3 is TGTGCCAGCCGGGATCCAAATTCACCCCTCCACTTT. Translation gives CASRDPNSPLHF.

The genes are TRBV7-2 and TRBJ1-2; 7 bases align to TRBD1. The germline gives CDR1 SGHTA, CDR2 FQGNSA. Trimming took 5 bases from V and 4 from J; bases not matched to a gene: 10. This CDR3 has 15 residues. This CDR3 reads CASSPRQGWTYGYTF. CDR3 nucleotide sequence: TGTGCCAGCAGCCCGCGACAGGGATGGACCTATGGCTACACCTTC.

V is TRBV6-5 and J is TRBJ2-2, with D uncertain. Germline CDR1 and CDR2: MNHEY and SVGAGI. This CDR3 is 13 amino acids long. With 7 bases removed from V and 0 bases from J, the gap between germline ends came to 6 bases. The CDR3 reads CASKTPNTGELFF. DNA for the CDR3: TGTGCCAGCAAGACACCGAACACCGGGGAGCTGTTTTTT.

CDR3 loop: CASKQGVSSGNTIYF. The DNA of the CDR3 is TGTGCCAGTAAACAGGGGGTGAGCTCTGGAAACACCATATATTTT. The V and J genes are TRBV19 and TRBJ1-3; the match to TRBD1 covers 8 bases. CDR3 length: 15 amino acids. J gave up 0 bases and V 7 bases, and 5 bases lay outside the gene matches. Germline CDR1 is LNHDA and CDR2 is SQIVND (reference sequence).

V and J are TRBV6-5 and TRBJ1-1; 7 nucleotides line up with TRBD1. Trimming took 7 bases from V and 4 from J; bases not matched to a gene: 9. This CDR3 is built from 14 residues. Germline CDR1 is MNHEY and CDR2 is SVGAGI. DNA for the CDR3: TGTGCCAGCACCGAGACAGGGTTTGGCACTGAAGCTTTCTTT. It yields the protein CASTETGFGTEAFF.

The chain recombines TRBV6-5 with TRBJ1-4, with TRBD1 matching over 8 bases. The CDR3 contains 15 residues. The germline CDR1 and CDR2 sequences are MNHEY and SVGAGI. The junction had 9 bases not matched to a gene; V was cut back by 4 bases and J by 8 bases. The CDR3 DNA follows: TGTGCCAGCAGTTCTCCAGGGGGCAGGGGAGAAAAACTGTTTTTT. Its protein is CASSSPGGRGEKLFF.